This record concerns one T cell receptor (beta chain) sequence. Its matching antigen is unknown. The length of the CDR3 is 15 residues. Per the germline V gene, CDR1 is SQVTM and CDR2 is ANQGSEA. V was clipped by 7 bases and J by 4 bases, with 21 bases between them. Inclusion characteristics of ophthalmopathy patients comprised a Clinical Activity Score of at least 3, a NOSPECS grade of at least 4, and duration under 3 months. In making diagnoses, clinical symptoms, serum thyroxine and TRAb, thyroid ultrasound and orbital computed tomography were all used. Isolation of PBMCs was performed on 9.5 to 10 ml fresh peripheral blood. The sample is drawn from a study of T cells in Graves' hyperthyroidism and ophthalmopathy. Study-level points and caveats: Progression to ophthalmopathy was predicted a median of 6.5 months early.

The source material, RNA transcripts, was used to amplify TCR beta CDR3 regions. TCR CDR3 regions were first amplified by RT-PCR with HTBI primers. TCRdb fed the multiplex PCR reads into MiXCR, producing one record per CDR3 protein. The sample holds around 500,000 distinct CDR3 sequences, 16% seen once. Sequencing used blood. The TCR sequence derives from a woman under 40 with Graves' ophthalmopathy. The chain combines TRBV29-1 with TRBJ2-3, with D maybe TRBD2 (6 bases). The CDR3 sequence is CSAGRGSGSADTQYF. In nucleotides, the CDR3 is TGCAGCGCAGGTCGGGGTAGCGGTAGCGCAGATACGCAGTATTTT.